Below, 22 T cell receptor beta chains from the same sample are listed, as sequenced in a study of T cell responses to AZD1222 COVID-19 vaccine. Here immunoSEQ multiplex PCR was the method, and the copy in TCRdb shows in-frame clones only, minus some. The repertoire has 200,000 or so clones, approximately 93% of them found once; the top ten carry 1%. Source: peripheral blood, taken 28 days after the second AZD1222 dose. All receptors derive from an adult who received the AZD1222 COVID-19 vaccine.

This chain links TRBV24-1 with TRBJ2-6; D is unclear. The CDR3 loop spans 17 amino acids. The V and J ends lost 2 bases and 1 base respectively, with 11 bases between them. Germline V gene lookup returns CDR1 KGHDR and CDR2 SFDVKD. CDR3 sequence reads: CATSDSGQVSGANVLTF. The DNA of the CDR3 is TGTGCCACCAGTGATTCGGGCCAAGTATCTGGGGCCAACGTCCTGACTTTC.

The rearrangement links TRBV12-3 or TRBV12-4 to TRBJ1-5; D call uncertain. The CDR3 extends over 13 amino acids. The V gene lost 7 bases and the J gene lost 3 bases, with 10 bases spanning the gap. For the CDR3, the DNA is TGTGCCAGCACGAGCCGGGTCAATCAGCCCCAGCATTTT. Residues: CASTSRVNQPQHF.

This chain links TRBV4-2 with TRBJ2-3; TRBD2 matches at 10 bases. CDR3 length: 17 residues. The germline V gene has CDR1 LGHNA and CDR2 YNFKEQ. V lost 0 bases, J lost 2 bases, and 5 bases stayed unmatched. The CDR3 here is CASSQDGAGGLTDTQYF. CDR3 sequence (DNA): TGTGCCAGCAGCCAAGATGGAGCGGGGGGGCTCACAGATACGCAGTATTTT.

The chain recombines TRBV5-5 with TRBJ1-3; D unresolved. Germline CDR1 and CDR2: SGHKS and YYEKEE (reference sequence). V shed 0 bases and J shed 3 bases, with 7 bases lying between them. The CDR3 covers 14 residues. The CDR3 bases are TGTGCCAGCAGCTTGGATACGAGTGGAAACACCATATATTTT. This translates into CASSLDTSGNTIYF.

The genes are TRBV12-3 or TRBV12-4 and TRBJ1-5; D gene unclear. The CDR3 loop spans 12 amino acids. V was pared by 7 bases and J by 4 bases, with 8 bases between. The CDR3 loop reads CASKTVNQPQHF. CDR3 nucleotides: TGTGCCAGCAAAACGGTGAATCAGCCCCAGCATTTT.

The chain uses TRBV5-1 and TRBJ1-1; 8 bases match TRBD1. CDR1 SGHRS and CDR2 YFSETQ come from the germline V gene. The CDR3 has 14 amino acids. With 2 bases clipped from V and 3 bases from J, the junction kept 3 bases outside the gene matches. The CDR3 is CASSFQGAYTEAFF. CDR3 coding DNA: TGCGCCAGCAGCTTTCAGGGGGCTTACACTGAAGCTTTCTTT.

The CDR3 sequence: CASSYVRLAGFEQFF. CDR3 sequence (DNA): TGTGCCAGCAGTTATGTTCGGCTAGCGGGGTTTGAGCAGTTCTTC. The chain carries TRBV6-5 and TRBJ2-1; 9 positions match TRBD2. The CDR3 has 15 amino acids. The germline V gene has CDR1 MNHEY and CDR2 SVGAGI. V trimming: 3 bases; J trimming: 9 bases; junction bases outside the gene matches: 9.

The rearrangement links TRBV6-5 to TRBJ1-4, with 8 bases identical to TRBD1. V gave up 6 bases and J gave up 0 bases; unmatched junction bases: 3. The CDR3 has 15 amino acids. Germline V gene lookup returns CDR1 MNHEY and CDR2 SVGAGI. CDR3 in DNA: TGTGCCAGCAGATCACAGGGGGCAACTAATGAAAAACTGTTTTTT. Translation gives CASRSQGATNEKLFF.

The chain joins TRBV28 to TRBJ2-5; D assignment may be TRBD1 or TRBD2 (5 bases each). Trimming removed 5 bases from V and 2 bases from J, with 12 bases in between. Germline V CDR1 and CDR2: MDHEN, SYDVKM. The CDR3 extends over 14 amino acids. The CDR3 bases are TGTGCCAGCAGTACCGTGGGGGAACAAGAGACCCAGTACTTC. Translation gives CASSTVGEQETQYF.

This rearrangement joins TRBV7-2 to TRBJ1-2; 7 nucleotides agree with TRBD1. The CDR3 consists of 15 residues. V was clipped by 1 base and J by 13 bases; unmatched bases: 15. Germline V gene data show CDR1 as SGHTA and CDR2 as FQGNSA. CDR3 DNA: TGTGCCAGCAGCTTAGTGGATGGGACCTGGACAGGTCCCACCTTC. It is translated as CASSLVDGTWTGPTF.

The CDR3 sequence is CASSFQGGEKLFF. The CDR3 nucleotides are TGCGCCAGCAGCTTCCAGGGGGGGGAAAAACTGTTTTTT. The rearrangement links TRBV5-1 to TRBJ1-4, with 7 bases matching TRBD1. The junction had 3 bases not matched to a gene; V was cut back by 2 bases and J by 8 bases. The CDR3 loop spans 13 amino acids. Germline loops: CDR1 SGHRS, CDR2 YFSETQ.

The rearrangement joins TRBV18 to TRBJ2-1, with D possibly TRBD1 on 6 matching bases. Germline V lookup: CDR1 KGHSH, CDR2 LQKENI. The ends were cut back, 6 bases at V and 4 bases at J, with 16 bases in the middle. The CDR3 spans 15 residues. The chain's CDR3 is CASSPRQVMYNEQFF. The CDR3 DNA sequence: TGTGCCAGCTCCCCCCGACAGGTCATGTACAATGAGCAGTTCTTC.

The chain couples TRBV7-9 to TRBJ1-4; a weak D match, TRBD1 (6 bases). From germline, CDR1 is SEHNR and CDR2 FQNEAQ (reference sequence). V was shortened by 5 bases and J by 7 bases, with 20 bases between the two germline ends. The CDR3 sequence is 16 residues long. CDR3 amino acids: CASSHTKGDKGEKLFF. In DNA, the CDR3 is TGTGCCAGCAGCCATACAAAGGGGGATAAGGGTGAAAAACTGTTTTTT.

V gene TRBV12-3 or TRBV12-4 combines with J gene TRBJ1-1; TRBD1 matches at 7 bases. The CDR3 length is 12 residues. The ends lost 7 bases at V and 12 bases at J; junction bases unmatched: 11. The CDR3 loop reads CASTSGRQGTFF. In nucleotides, the CDR3 is TGTGCCAGCACCTCGGGGAGACAGGGTACTTTCTTT.

For the CDR3, the DNA is TGTGCCAGCAGCCCGCGGACAGCCAATAACCCCTTTTATAATTCACCCCTCCACTTT. Protein product: CASSPRTANNPFYNSPLHF. This rearrangement joins TRBV7-8 to TRBJ1-6, with a possible D match to TRBD1 (6 bases). CDR3 size: 19 residues. Germline V gene sequence: CDR1 SGHVS, CDR2 FQNEAQ. Trimming left V 5 bases short and J 4 bases short, with 24 bases between.

The gene calls are TRBV19 and TRBJ2-1; D is possibly TRBD2 (6 bases). Trimming took 1 base from V and 2 from J, leaving 9 bases between them. Germline CDR1 reads LNHDA; CDR2 reads SQIVND (reference sequence). This CDR3 comprises 15 residues. CDR3 protein: CASSIVWGAYNEQFF. DNA of the CDR3: TGTGCCAGTAGTATAGTTTGGGGGGCCTACAATGAGCAGTTCTTC.

This clone showed up just once. This chain joins TRBV18 and TRBJ1-1; 7 bases map to TRBD1. V shed 2 bases and J 2 bases; nucleotides not matched to a gene: 5. Germline V CDR1 and CDR2: KGHSH, LQKENI. The CDR3 has 15 amino acids. The CDR3 sequence: CASSPNEGGNTEAFF. DNA of the CDR3: TGTGCCAGCTCACCAAATGAAGGGGGCAACACTGAAGCTTTCTTT.

The rearrangement uses TRBV19 and TRBJ1-2, with 8 bases aligning to TRBD1. Looked up from germline, CDR1 is LNHDA and CDR2 is SQIVND (reference sequence). The length of the CDR3 is 13 residues. Unmatched junction bases numbered 5, after V lost 4 bases and J lost 7 bases. The CDR3 bases are TGTGCCAGTAGTACGGGACAGGTTCGTGGCTACACCTTC. Protein sequence: CASSTGQVRGYTF.

This clone was recorded only once. The CDR3 DNA follows: TGCGCCAGCAGCTTGGCCGGTGCATTCGACACCGGGGAGCTGTTTTTT. Translating gives CASSLAGAFDTGELFF. The chain is built from TRBV5-1 and TRBJ2-2; unclear D gene. Per germline, CDR1 SGHRS and CDR2 YFSETQ. The CDR3 has 16 residues. The V gene lost 0 bases and the J gene lost 3 bases, with 12 bases spanning the gap.

Points on this clone: This sample includes further DNA sequences coding for the same CDR3. The chain employs TRBV4-2 and TRBJ1-1; D unclear. This CDR3 comprises 13 residues. Germline V CDR1 and CDR2: LGHNA, YNFKEQ. The V gene lost 1 base and the J gene lost 1 base, with 4 bases spanning the gap. In DNA, the CDR3 is TGTGCCAGCAGCCAAGGTGGGAACACTGAAGCTTTCTTT. The encoded protein is CASSQGGNTEAFF.

The CDR3 nucleotides read TGTGCCAGCAGTTACTCCTCGACAGGGGGGGATACTGAAGCTTTCTTT. This sequence encodes CASSYSSTGGDTEAFF. The V call is TRBV6-5, the J call TRBJ1-1; TRBD1 agrees at 9 bases. This CDR3 is 16 amino acids long. V trimming: 0 bases; J trimming: 5 bases; junction bases outside the gene matches: 7. CDR1 is MNHEY, CDR2 SVGAGI, per germline.

The rearrangement links TRBV27 to TRBJ1-2, with 7 bases fitting TRBD1. Germline CDR1 is MNHEY and CDR2 is SMNVEV (reference sequence). This CDR3 is 13 amino acids long. V was pared by 7 bases and J by 13 bases, with 15 bases of the junction left unmatched. CDR3 region: CASTGDRDSARTF. The CDR3 coding sequence is TGTGCCAGCACAGGAGACCGGGACAGTGCCCGCACCTTC.